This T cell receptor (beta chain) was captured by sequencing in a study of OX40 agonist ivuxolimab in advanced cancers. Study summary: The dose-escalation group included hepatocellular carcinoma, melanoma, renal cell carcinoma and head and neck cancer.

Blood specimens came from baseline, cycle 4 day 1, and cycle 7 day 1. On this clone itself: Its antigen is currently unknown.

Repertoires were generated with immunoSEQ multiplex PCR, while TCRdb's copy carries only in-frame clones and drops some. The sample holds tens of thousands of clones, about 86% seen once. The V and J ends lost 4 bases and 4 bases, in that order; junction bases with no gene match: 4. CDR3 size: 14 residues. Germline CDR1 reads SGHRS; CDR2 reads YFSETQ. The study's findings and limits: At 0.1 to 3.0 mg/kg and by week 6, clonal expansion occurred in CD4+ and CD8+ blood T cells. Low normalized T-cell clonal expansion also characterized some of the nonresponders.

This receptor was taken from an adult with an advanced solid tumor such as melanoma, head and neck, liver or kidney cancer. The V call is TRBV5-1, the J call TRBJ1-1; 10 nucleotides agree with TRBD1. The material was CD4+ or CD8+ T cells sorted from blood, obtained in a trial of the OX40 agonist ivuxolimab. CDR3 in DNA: TGCGCCAGCAGCGGGGACAGGGGTGGCACTGAAGCTTTCTTT. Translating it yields CASSGDRGGTEAFF. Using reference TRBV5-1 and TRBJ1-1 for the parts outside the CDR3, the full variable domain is KAGVTQTPRYLIKTRGQQVTLSCSPISGHRSVSWYQQTPGQGLQFLFEYFSETQRNKGNFPGRFSGRQFSNSRSEMNVSTLELGDSALYLCASSGDRGGTEAFFGQGTRLTVV.